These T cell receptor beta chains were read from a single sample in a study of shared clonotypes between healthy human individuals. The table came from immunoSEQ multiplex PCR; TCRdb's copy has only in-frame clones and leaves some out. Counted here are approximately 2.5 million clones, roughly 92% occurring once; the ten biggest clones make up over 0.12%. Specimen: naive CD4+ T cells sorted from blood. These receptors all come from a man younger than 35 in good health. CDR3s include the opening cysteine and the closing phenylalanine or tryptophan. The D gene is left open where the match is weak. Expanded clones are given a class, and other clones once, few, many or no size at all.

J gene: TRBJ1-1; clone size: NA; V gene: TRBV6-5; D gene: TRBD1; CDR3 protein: CASTGQGLSTEAFF; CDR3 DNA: TGTGCCAGCACCGGACAGGGACTCAGCACTGAAGCTTTCTTT
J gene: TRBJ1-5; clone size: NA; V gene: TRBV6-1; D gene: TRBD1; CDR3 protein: CASSEELQGVPQHF; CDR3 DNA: TGTGCCAGCAGTGAAGAGTTACAGGGGGTCCCCCAGCATTTT
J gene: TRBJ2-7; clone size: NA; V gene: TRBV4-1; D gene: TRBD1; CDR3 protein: CASSHGQGATYEQYF; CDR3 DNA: TGCGCCAGCAGCCATGGACAGGGGGCGACCTACGAGCAGTACTTC
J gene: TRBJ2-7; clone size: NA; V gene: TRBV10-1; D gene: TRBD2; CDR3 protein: CASSESTSGEQYF; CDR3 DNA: TGCGCCAGCAGTGAATCGACTAGCGGGGAGCAGTACTTC
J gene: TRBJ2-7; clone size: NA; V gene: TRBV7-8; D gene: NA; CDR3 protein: CASSPGTNSYEQYF; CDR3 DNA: TGTGCCAGCAGCCCGGGAACTAACTCCTACGAGCAGTACTTC
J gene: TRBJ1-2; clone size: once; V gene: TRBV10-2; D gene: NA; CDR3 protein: CASSESQGINGYTF; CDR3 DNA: TGCGCCAGCAGTGAGTCTCAGGGGATCAATGGCTACACCTTC
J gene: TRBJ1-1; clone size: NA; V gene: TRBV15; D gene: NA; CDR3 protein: CATSRGERLNTEAFF; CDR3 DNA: TGTGCCACCAGCAGAGGAGAAAGGTTGAACACTGAAGCTTTCTTT
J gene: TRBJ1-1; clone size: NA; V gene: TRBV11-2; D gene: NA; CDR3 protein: CASSLGLGIFEAFF; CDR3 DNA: TGTGCCAGCAGCTTGGGCCTCGGCATCTTTGAAGCTTTCTTT
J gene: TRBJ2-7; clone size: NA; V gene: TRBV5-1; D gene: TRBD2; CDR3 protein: CASSYSGVDYEQYF; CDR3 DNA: TGCGCCAGCAGCTATAGCGGGGTAGACTACGAGCAGTACTTC
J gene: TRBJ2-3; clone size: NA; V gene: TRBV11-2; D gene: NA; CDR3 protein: CASSGGAKFTDTQYF; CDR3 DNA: TGTGCCAGCAGCGGGGGGGCTAAATTCACAGATACGCAGTATTTT
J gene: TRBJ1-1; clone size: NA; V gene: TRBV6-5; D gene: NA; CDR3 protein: CASSFDGTGEAFF; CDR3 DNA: TGTGCCAGCAGTTTTGATGGAACGGGTGAAGCTTTCTTT
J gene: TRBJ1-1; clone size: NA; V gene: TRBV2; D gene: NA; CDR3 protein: CASSGKSRIRNTEAFF; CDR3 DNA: TGTGCCAGCAGTGGAAAGTCGCGTATAAGGAACACTGAAGCTTTCTTT
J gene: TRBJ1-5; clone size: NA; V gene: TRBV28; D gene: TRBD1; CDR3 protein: CASSTGQSSNQPQHF; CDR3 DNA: TGTGCCAGCAGCACGGGACAGAGTAGCAATCAGCCCCAGCATTTT
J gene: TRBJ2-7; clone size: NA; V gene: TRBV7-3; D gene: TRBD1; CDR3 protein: CASSYGRQGRGEQYF; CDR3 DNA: TGTGCCAGCAGCTACGGTAGACAGGGCAGAGGCGAGCAGTACTTC
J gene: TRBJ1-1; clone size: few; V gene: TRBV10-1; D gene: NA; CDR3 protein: CASSVQPNTEAFF; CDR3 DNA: TGCGCCAGCAGTGTTCAGCCCAACACTGAAGCTTTCTTT
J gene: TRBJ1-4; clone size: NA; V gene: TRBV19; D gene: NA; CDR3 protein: CASSLVTPGEKLFF; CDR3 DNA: TGTGCCAGTAGTTTGGTCACCCCGGGGGAAAAACTGTTTTTT
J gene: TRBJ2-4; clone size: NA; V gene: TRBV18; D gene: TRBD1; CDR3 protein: CASSDQGIRPGGRGIQYF; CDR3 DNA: TGTGCCAGCTCAGACCAGGGCATACGGCCAGGGGGTAGAGGCATTCAGTACTTC
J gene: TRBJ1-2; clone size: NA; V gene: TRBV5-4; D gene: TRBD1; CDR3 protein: CASSRAQGQGTDGYTF; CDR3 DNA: TGTGCCAGCAGCCGCGCCCAGGGACAGGGGACGGATGGCTACACCTTC
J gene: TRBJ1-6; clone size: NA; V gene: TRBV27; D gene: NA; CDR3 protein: CASSAPGKSSYNSPLHF; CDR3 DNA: TGTGCCAGCAGTGCACCAGGGAAGTCGTCCTATAATTCACCCCTCCACTTT
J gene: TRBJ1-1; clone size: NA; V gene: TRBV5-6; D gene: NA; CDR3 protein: CASRRGEVSNTEAFF; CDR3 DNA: TGTGCCAGCAGACGAGGGGAGGTTTCGAACACTGAAGCTTTCTTT
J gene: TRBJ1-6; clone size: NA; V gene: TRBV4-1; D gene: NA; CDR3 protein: CASSQAGRKDSPLHF; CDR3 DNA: TGCGCCAGCAGCCAAGCGGGCAGGAAAGATTCACCCCTCCACTTT
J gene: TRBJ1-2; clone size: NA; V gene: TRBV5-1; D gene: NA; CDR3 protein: CASRFKGGAYGYTF; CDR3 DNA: TGCGCCAGCAGGTTCAAGGGGGGCGCTTATGGCTACACCTTC
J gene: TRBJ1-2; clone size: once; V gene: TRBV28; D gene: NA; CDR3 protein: CASSSAGGYTF; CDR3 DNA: TGTGCCAGCAGCTCCGCCGGGGGCTACACCTTC
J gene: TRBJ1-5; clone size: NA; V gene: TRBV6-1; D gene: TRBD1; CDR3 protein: CASSEAKTGDRRNQPQHF; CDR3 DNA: TGTGCCAGCAGTGAAGCAAAGACGGGGGACAGACGAAATCAGCCCCAGCATTTT
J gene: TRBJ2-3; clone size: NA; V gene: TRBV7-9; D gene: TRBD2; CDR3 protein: CASSFPGTTSDTQYF; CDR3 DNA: TGTGCCAGCAGCTTCCCCGGGACTACGTCAGATACGCAGTATTTT
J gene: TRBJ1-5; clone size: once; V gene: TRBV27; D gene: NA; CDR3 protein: CASRPGYSNQPQHF; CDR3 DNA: TGTGCCAGCAGGCCAGGCTATAGCAATCAGCCCCAGCATTTT
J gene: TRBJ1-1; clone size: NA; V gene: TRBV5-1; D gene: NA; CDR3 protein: CASSLGGGATEAFF; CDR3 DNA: TGCGCCAGCAGCTTGGGCGGGGGGGCCACTGAAGCTTTCTTT
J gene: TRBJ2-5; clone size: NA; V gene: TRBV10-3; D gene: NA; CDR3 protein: CAISELGGQETQYF; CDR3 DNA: TGTGCCATCAGTGAGTTGGGGGGTCAAGAGACCCAGTACTTC
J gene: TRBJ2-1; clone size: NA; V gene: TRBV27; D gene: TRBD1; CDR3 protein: CASSLTPGQGYNEQFF; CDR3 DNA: TGTGCCAGCAGTCTGACCCCGGGACAGGGCTACAATGAGCAGTTCTTC
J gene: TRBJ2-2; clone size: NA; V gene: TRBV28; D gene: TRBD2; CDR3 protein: CASTRLSGKNTGELFF; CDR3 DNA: TGTGCCAGCACTCGACTTAGCGGGAAGAACACCGGGGAGCTGTTTTTT